These 3 T cell receptor beta chains were sequenced from one sample in a study of blood T cell repertoires in COVID-19. Data came from immunoSEQ multiplex PCR; TCRdb stores just in-frame clones and leaves some out. The sample shows about 250,000 clones, around nine tenths of them seen only once. The material sequenced was peripheral blood. All receptors derive from a man older than 75 with acute or convalescent COVID-19.

V and J are TRBV7-8 and TRBJ1-1; D perhaps matches TRBD1 (6 bases). Trimming took 3 bases from V and 0 from J, leaving 14 bases between them. Germline V lookup: CDR1 SGHVS, CDR2 FQNEAQ. The CDR3 runs 16 residues. CDR3 in amino acids: CASSFVQGQMNTEAFF. DNA of the CDR3: TGTGCCAGCAGCTTCGTGCAGGGACAAATGAACACTGAAGCTTTCTTT. The entire variable domain, with the rest obtained from reference TRBV7-8 and TRBJ1-1, is as follows: GAGVSQSPRYKVAKRGQDVALRCDPISGHVSLFWYQQALGQGPEFLTYFQNEAQLDKSGLPSDRFFAERPEGSVSTLKIQRTQQEDSAVYLCASSFVQGQMNTEAFFGQGTRLTVV.

The rearrangement uses TRBV13 and TRBJ1-5; D not certain. The CDR3 extends over 15 amino acids. Per the germline V gene, CDR1 is PRHDT and CDR2 is FYEKMQ (reference sequence). The V end lost 4 bases, the J end lost 1 base, and 11 bases lay between the germline ends. The CDR3 sequence: CASSSRDTSNQPQHF. CDR3 bases: TGTGCCAGCAGCTCCCGCGACACCAGCAATCAGCCCCAGCATTTT. The variable domain in full, with the rest retrieved from reference TRBV13 and TRBJ1-5, is AAGVIQSPRHLIKEKRETATLKCYPIPRHDTVYWYQQGPGQDPQFLISFYEKMQSDKGSIPDRFSAQQFSDYHSELNMSSLELGDSALYFCASSSRDTSNQPQHFGDGTRLSIL.

The J gene is TRBJ1-5, the V gene TRBV12-5; D is unclear. Trimming shortened V by 3 bases and J by 5 bases, and 11 bases separated the two germline ends. Germline V lookup: CDR1 LGHNT, CDR2 FRNRAP. The CDR3 sequence is 14 residues long. Written as DNA, the CDR3 is TGTGCTAGTGGTTTCGGGTGGATCGATCAGCCCCAGCATTTT. It is translated as CASGFGWIDQPQHF. The full variable domain, completed using reference TRBV12-5 and TRBJ1-5, is DARVTQTPRHKVTEMGQEVTMRCQPILGHNTVFWYRQTMMQGLELLAYFRNRAPLDDSGMPKDRFSAEMPDATLATLKIQPSEPRDSAVYFCASGFGWIDQPQHFGDGTRLSIL.